This T cell receptor beta chain was recorded in a study of Tregs in tolerant kidney transplant recipients. Generated by immunoSEQ multiplex PCR, the TCRdb table keeps only in-frame clones and is missing some. The data contain 50,000 or so clones, 75% to 95% of them seen just once; the ten biggest clones take up less than 0.75%. Unstimulated regulatory T cells (CD4+CD25+CD127-), CD4+CD25- non-regulatory cells, CD4 and CD8 cells were FACS-sorted from thawed PBMCs. J gave up 3 bases and V 4 bases, and 4 bases lay outside the gene matches. Per the germline V gene, CDR1 is MGHDK and CDR2 is SYGVNS. There are 15 residues in the CDR3.

The sample comprised Tregs from blood. The chain recombines TRBV25-1 with TRBJ2-7; the match to TRBD2 covers 12 bases. This TCR came from a human donor in good health. The DNA of the CDR3 is TGTGCCAGCAGTGCCCTAGCGGGAGGGTTCTACGAGCAGTACTTC. It codes for CASSALAGGFYEQYF.